The T cell receptor (beta chain) described here comes from a study of T cell responses to AZD1222 COVID-19 vaccine. The CDR3 is 15 residues long. The V end lost 5 bases, the J end lost 9 bases, and 17 bases lay between the germline ends. Germline V gene data show CDR1 as MDHEN and CDR2 as SYDVKM. Sequenced by immunoSEQ multiplex PCR; TCRdb stores in-frame clones only, minus some. The sample records around 70,000 clones, approximately 79% being singletons. This TCR was sampled from an adult in good health. This material consisted of peripheral blood, taken on day 0 of MenACWY control vaccination. The chain has TRBV28 and TRBJ1-6; D perhaps matches TRBD1 (6 bases). This CDR3 is CASSPPGGLSSPLHF. The CDR3, as DNA: TGTGCCAGCAGTCCCCCGGGGGGGCTAAGTTCACCCCTCCACTTT.